The clone carrying this TCR beta chain was seen at least ten times. Its antigen is undetermined. CDR3 length: 16 amino acids. V dropped 6 bases and J dropped 0; count of bases not matched to a gene: 7. CDR1 and CDR2 from the germline V gene are DFQATT and SNEGSKA (reference sequence). TCRdb used MiXCR to reprocess the RT-PCR reads, holding one entry per CDR3 protein. Of roughly 780,000 distinct CDR3 sequences detected, around 20% appear once; the ten largest clones hold approximately 10%. This specimen comes from a study of response to subunit inactivated influenza vaccine. Findings of the study overall: The authors suggested that every seasonal influenza vaccination recruits few new T cells.

The chain couples TRBV20-1 to TRBJ2-7, with 14 bases lining up with TRBD2. The sequence was collected from a middle-aged man who received an inactivated influenza vaccine. The input for sequencing was PBMCs from blood, taken 4 to 6 days after vaccination. CDR3 in amino acids: CSASTSGRASSYEQYF. The CDR3 bases are TGCAGTGCATCGACTAGCGGGAGGGCAAGCTCCTACGAGCAGTACTTC.